One and the same sample provided the 25 T cell receptor beta chains below, sequenced in a study of blood T cells in healthy people across ages. A second PCR, run for roughly 7 to 12 cycles, used a sample-barcoded 5' primer plus a J-beta primer mix. Each CDR3 protein gets one entry after TCRdb re-called the 5' RACE reads with MiXCR. The sample includes about 730,000 distinct CDR3 sequences, approximately 43% of them seen just once. Material for sequencing was blood. The receptor source for this set is a woman aged 60-75 years in good health.

The chain joins TRBV4-3 to TRBJ1-4; maybe TRBD1 (6 bases). The ends were cut back, 0 bases at V and 1 base at J, with 9 bases in the middle. Germline CDR1 and CDR2: LGHNA and YSLEER. This CDR3 comprises 16 residues. In DNA, the CDR3 is TGCGCCAGCAGCCAAGAGGGGGCCGGAACTAATGAAAAACTGTTTTTT. Protein product: CASSQEGAGTNEKLFF.

The V gene is TRBV29-1, the J gene TRBJ1-2, with D maybe TRBD1 (6 bases). The CDR3 length is 13 residues. Germline CDR1 and CDR2: SQVTM and ANQGSEA. V was pared by 1 base and J by 7 bases, with 13 bases between. The CDR3 nucleotides read TGCAGCGTTGAAGGAGTAGGGGGAGGTGGCTACACCTTC. Translated, it gives CSVEGVGGGGYTF.

The gene calls are TRBV28 and TRBJ2-1; D is uncertain. Germline V gene sequence: CDR1 MDHEN, CDR2 SYDVKM. CDR3 length: 13 amino acids. V lost 6 bases, J lost 5 bases, and 11 bases lay in between. The CDR3 region has the DNA TGTGCCAGCAGCCAGGCCGACAACAATGAGCAGTTCTTC. Translated: CASSQADNNEQFF.

Only a few counts were recorded for this clonotype. The CDR3 protein is CASTLRGWNEQFF. The CDR3 bases are TGTGCCAGCACCCTCAGGGGCTGGAATGAGCAGTTCTTC. The rearrangement links TRBV12-3 or TRBV12-4 to TRBJ2-1; tentative D call: TRBD1 (6 bases). This CDR3 spans 13 amino acids. V was cut by 7 bases and J by 7 bases, with 14 bases left in between.

There are a few counts of this clonotype. The V call is TRBV24-1, the J call TRBJ2-3; D remains unclear. CDR1 and CDR2 from the germline V gene are KGHDR and SFDVKD. Trimming shortened V by 2 bases and J by 3 bases, and 2 bases separated the two germline ends. The CDR3 extends over 12 amino acids. Here the CDR3 DNA reads TGTGCCACCAGTGATTCTACAGATACGCAGTATTTT. This encodes CATSDSTDTQYF.

This chain joins TRBV25-1 and TRBJ1-6, with D possibly TRBD1 on 6 matching bases. The CDR3 totals 14 residues. Germline V lookup: CDR1 MGHDK, CDR2 SYGVNS. Trimming took off 7 bases at V and 8 bases at J, with 15 bases between the two ends. The CDR3 nucleotides are TGTGCCAGCACAAGGGGGGGAAATTATTCACCCCTCCACTTT. Translation gives CASTRGGNYSPLHF.

The V and J genes are TRBV11-2 and TRBJ2-1; 8 nucleotides line up with TRBD2. This CDR3 contains 16 residues. With V trimmed by 2 bases and J by 4 bases, 7 bases remained unmatched. Germline lookup yields CDR1 SGHAT and CDR2 FQNNGV. CDR3 in DNA: TGTGCCAGCAGCTTAACCCGGGGGGGTGATTACAATGAGCAGTTCTTC. Translating gives CASSLTRGGDYNEQFF.

This clonotype has just a few counts. A read error may be the cause here, since a much bigger clone is one base away. The chain uses TRBV6-6 and TRBJ1-2; D may be TRBD1 (6 bases). Germline V gene data show CDR1 as MNHNY and CDR2 as SVGAGI (reference sequence). The CDR3 totals 14 residues. V was cut by 5 bases and J by 2 bases, with 12 bases left in between. CDR3 in amino acids: CASSDKGGNYGYTF. CDR3 bases: TGTGCCAGCAGTGATAAGGGGGGGAACTATGGCTACACCTTC.

Comments on this clonotype: One end of the junction fails to match germline, which may point to a read error. The J gene is TRBJ1-2, the V gene TRBV7-8; 9 positions match TRBD1. The CDR3 is 17 amino acids. Germline CDR1 is SGHVS and CDR2 is FQNEAQ. This CDR3 is CTSSLTGGTRPIYGYTF. CDR3 in DNA: TGTACCAGCAGCTTGACAGGGGGGACCCGTCCCATCTATGGCTACACCTTC. Variable domain in full (rest from reference TRBV7-8 and TRBJ1-2): GAGVSQSPRYKVAKRGQDVALRCDPISGHVSLFWYQQALGQGPEFLTYFQNEAQLDKSGLPSDRFFAERPEGSVSTLKIQRTQQEDSAVYLCTSSLTGGTRPIYGYTFGSGTRLTVV.

This sequence joins TRBV28 and TRBJ2-3; 7 bases align to TRBD2. Looked up from germline, CDR1 is MDHEN and CDR2 is SYDVKM. The V gene end was trimmed by 6 bases and the J gene end by 3 bases; junction bases not matched to a gene: 12. The CDR3 extends over 16 amino acids. CDR3 sequence reads: CASSPPGTIWTDTQYF. In nucleotides, the CDR3 is TGTGCCAGCAGCCCTCCCGGGACTATTTGGACAGATACGCAGTATTTT.

This clonotype was counted many times. The chain recombines TRBV9 with TRBJ2-3; the match to TRBD1 covers 10 bases. V shed 0 bases, J shed 4 bases, and the junction held 5 bases outside the gene matches. The CDR3 loop spans 16 amino acids. CDR1 SGDLS and CDR2 YYNGEE come from the germline V gene. The CDR3: CASSVAAGQGADTQYF. As DNA, the CDR3 is TGTGCCAGCAGCGTAGCCGCCGGACAGGGGGCAGATACGCAGTATTTT.

The chain joins TRBV20-1 to TRBJ2-1, with 12 nucleotides matching TRBD1. CDR3 length: 15 amino acids. Trimming cost V 6 bases and J 4 bases; bases outside gene matches: 7. The germline gives CDR1 DFQATT, CDR2 SNEGSKA (reference sequence). The CDR3 nucleotides read TGCAGTGCAGAGTGGGGACAGGGGGCGTACAATGAGCAGTTCTTC. It codes for CSAEWGQGAYNEQFF.

In this sample, this clonotype turned up a few times. The chain joins TRBV10-2 to TRBJ1-5; D unclear. Trimming shortened V by 6 bases and J by 3 bases, and 9 bases separated the two germline ends. This CDR3 is 13 amino acids long. The germline V gene encodes CDR1 WSHSY and CDR2 SAAADI. CDR3 DNA: TGCGCCAGCAGAGCAAACACCAATCAGCCCCAGCATTTT. This translates into CASRANTNQPQHF.

This chain links TRBV27 with TRBJ2-7; 7 nucleotides line up with TRBD1. Germline lookup yields CDR1 MNHEY and CDR2 SMNVEV (reference sequence). J gave up 6 bases and V 6 bases, and 14 bases lay outside the gene matches. This CDR3 spans 15 amino acids. CDR3 region: CASSQGGDVYCEQYF. Written as DNA, the CDR3 is TGTGCCAGCAGCCAAGGGGGCGACGTTTACTGCGAGCAGTACTTC.

This chain joins TRBV28 and TRBJ2-3; no definite D call. V lost 10 bases, J lost 6 bases, and 14 bases lay in between. The CDR3 has 12 amino acids. Germline V CDR1 and CDR2: MDHEN, SYDVKM. The CDR3 region has the DNA TGTGCCATCGGTAAACCGGAGGATACGCAGTATTTT. Amino acids: CAIGKPEDTQYF.

The chain employs TRBV2 and TRBJ2-3; 13 bases fit TRBD2. After removal of 5 bases from V and 5 bases from J, the junction contained 10 bases not matched to a gene. Germline V CDR1 and CDR2: SNHLY, FYNNEI. CDR3 length equals 17 residues. CDR3 protein: CASSYRLAGGSGDTQYF. In DNA form, the CDR3 reads TGTGCCAGCAGTTATCGACTAGCGGGAGGATCGGGAGATACGCAGTATTTT.

Notes on this clonotype: A junction boundary mismatches the germline segment, possibly from a read error. The chain has TRBV3-1 and TRBJ2-4; D may match TRBD1 or TRBD2 (5 bases each). The CDR3 runs 15 residues. The V gene's germline CDR1 is LGHDT and CDR2 YNNKEL (reference sequence). The chain's CDR3 is CAGSQDAREGAIQYF. For the CDR3, the DNA is TGTGCCGGCAGCCAAGATGCGAGGGAAGGGGCCATTCAGTACTTC.

This sequence joins TRBV28 and TRBJ2-6, with TRBD2 matching over 8 bases. Looked up from germline, CDR1 is MDHEN and CDR2 is SYDVKM. The CDR3 extends over 18 amino acids. With 2 bases clipped from V and 0 bases from J, the junction kept 6 bases outside the gene matches. CDR3 sequence (DNA): TGTGCCAGCAGTTTACTTCCGGGAGGGACCTCTGGGGCCAACGTCCTGACTTTC. Its protein product is CASSLLPGGTSGANVLTF.

This sequence joins TRBV10-3 and TRBJ2-7, with 7 positions matching TRBD1. Per germline, CDR1 ENHRY and CDR2 SYGVKD. The V segment lost 2 bases and the J segment 2 bases; nucleotides outside the gene matches: 6. This CDR3 has 15 residues. Written as DNA, the CDR3 is TGTGCCATCAGTGAGGAGGGGGCGCAGGCCTACGAGCAGTACTTC. Its protein product is CAISEEGAQAYEQYF.

This clonotype occurred a few times. This chain uses TRBV10-3 with TRBJ2-3; 9 bases agree with TRBD2. Losses at the gene ends were 5 bases for V and 1 base for J; bases not matched to a gene: 7. Germline lookup yields CDR1 ENHRY and CDR2 SYGVKD. The CDR3 is 16 residues long. CDR3 in DNA: TGTGCCATCAGTAAAGGAGAGCGGGGGGGCACAGATACGCAGTATTTT. This encodes CAISKGERGGTDTQYF.

For this clonotype: Germline is not matched at one junction end, which may reflect a read error. The chain combines TRBV3-1 with TRBJ1-5, with D perhaps TRBD1 (5 bases). The CDR3 totals 14 residues. Germline CDR1 LGHDT, CDR2 YNNKEL (reference sequence). CDR3 protein: CACSQQGSNQPQHF. In DNA, the CDR3 is TGTGCCTGCAGCCAGCAGGGTAGCAATCAGCCCCAGCATTTT.

This clonotype was seen a handful of times. The V gene is TRBV6-5, the J gene TRBJ1-1; D is possibly TRBD1 (6 bases). With 4 bases removed from V and 6 bases from J, the gap between germline ends came to 12 bases. Germline V lookup: CDR1 MNHEY, CDR2 SVGAGI. The CDR3 loop spans 13 amino acids. The CDR3 DNA reads as TGTGCCAGCAGTTCCCCAGGGGTCCCTGAAGCTTTCTTT. As protein: CASSSPGVPEAFF.

Here the CDR3 reads CASTADSSNQPQHF. The CDR3 DNA follows: TGTGCCAGCACCGCTGACAGTAGCAATCAGCCCCAGCATTTT. The V and J genes are TRBV6-2 or TRBV6-3 and TRBJ1-5; possible D gene TRBD1, 5 bases. Trimming left V 7 bases short and J 0 bases short, with 10 bases between. The CDR3 extends over 14 amino acids. Germline values: CDR1 MNHEY, CDR2 SVGEGT.

The rearrangement joins TRBV27 to TRBJ1-2; TRBD1 aligns across 8 bases. The V gene end was trimmed by 5 bases and the J gene end by 7 bases; junction bases not matched to a gene: 9. Per the germline V gene, CDR1 is MNHEY and CDR2 is SMNVEV (reference sequence). The CDR3 sequence is 14 residues long. The DNA for the CDR3 is TGTGCCAGCAGTCCGCAGGACAGGGTTTCTGGCTACACCTTC. The encoded protein is CASSPQDRVSGYTF.

The V gene is TRBV20-1, the J gene TRBJ2-3; 8 bases agree with TRBD2. The CDR3 is made up of 16 amino acids. The trim removed 6 bases at V and 4 bases at J, leaving 15 bases unmatched. Germline V lookup: CDR1 DFQATT, CDR2 SNEGSKA (reference sequence). DNA for the CDR3: TGCAGTGCCGAAGGATTAGCGGGGCAGGGCCCAGATACGCAGTATTTT. This encodes CSAEGLAGQGPDTQYF.